The 2 T cell receptor beta chains below come from one sample, sequenced in a study of graft-versus-host responses after intestinal transplantation. These receptors' antigens are unknown. Here immunoSEQ multiplex PCR was the method, and the copy in TCRdb shows in-frame clones only, minus some. The table includes 84,000 or so clones, just under 95% detected once. The sequencing here drew on unstimulated CD8+ T cells sorted from spleen or lymph node cells, taken before transplant. The source of these receptors is a human donor who was the organ donor for an intestinal transplant.

Here the CDR3 DNA reads TGTGCCAGTAGTGTCGGACAGGTTGAAGCTTTCTTT. Translating it yields CASSVGQVEAFF. The chain uses TRBV19 and TRBJ1-1; 7 bases align to TRBD1. J was trimmed by 7 bases and V by 5 bases; bases with no gene match: 4. Germline assignment: CDR1 LNHDA and CDR2 SQIVND (reference sequence). The CDR3 totals 12 residues.

The chain uses TRBV9 and TRBJ2-2, with 9 bases lining up with TRBD2. The V and J ends lost 0 bases and 3 bases, in that order; junction bases with no gene match: 3. Germline lookup yields CDR1 SGDLS and CDR2 YYNGEE. The length of the CDR3 is 16 residues. CDR3 nucleotides: TGTGCCAGCAGCGTAGGCGCGGGAGGGTACACCGGGGAGCTGTTTTTT. This translates into CASSVGAGGYTGELFF.